This paragraph covers one T cell receptor beta chain sequence. The junction departs from germline at one end; a sequencing error may be responsible. In germline, CDR1 is DFQATT, CDR2 SNEGSKA (reference sequence). The length of the CDR3 is 13 residues. This entry comes from a study of CD8 T cells in ankylosing spondylitis. In TCRdb, the 5' RACE reads were re-called with MiXCR into one record per CDR3 protein. The table records almost 250,000 distinct CDR3 sequences, 32% of them present only once. The sequence derives from a male donor with ankylosing spondylitis or in good health (not recorded which). The specimen was blood, either unsorted or a sorted T cell fraction (not recorded which). The chain employs TRBV20-1 and TRBJ2-5; 7 nucleotides match TRBD1. The CDR3, as DNA: TGCAGTGCGGACAGGAAGTACCAAGAGACCCGGTACTTC. Translation: CSADRKYQETRYF.